Each of the 7 T cell receptor beta chains below was sequenced from the same sample in a study of neoadjuvant anti-PD-1 for oral cavity cancer. Clones were read by immunoSEQ multiplex PCR, and TCRdb kept only the in-frame ones, dropping some. This table holds roughly 68,000 clones, roughly 90% found once. Time point of the sample: after neoadjuvant nivolumab, at surgical resection. Sequenced material: PBMCs, taken after nivolumab (anti-PD-1) treatment. These receptors were obtained from a person aged 40 to 85 with oral cavity squamous cell carcinoma.

This clone was seen a single time. The rearrangement joins TRBV7-2 to TRBJ2-1; D gene ambiguous. The length of the CDR3 is 15 residues. Germline CDR1 reads SGHTA; CDR2 reads FQGNSA. V was pared by 1 base and J by 1 base, with 8 bases between. CDR3 bases: TGTGCCAGCAGCTTAGACGGACGGTCCTACAATGAGCAGTTCTTC. Amino acid sequence: CASSLDGRSYNEQFF.

The gene calls are TRBV6-1 and TRBJ1-1; 8 bases align to TRBD1. Germline V CDR1 and CDR2: MNHNS, SASEGT. Trimming removed 9 bases from V and 1 base from J; junction bases left unmatched: 4. This CDR3 is 13 amino acids long. The CDR3 is CASRTGPNTEAFF. Here the CDR3 DNA reads TGTGCCAGTAGGACAGGGCCGAACACTGAAGCTTTCTTT.

V is TRBV5-1 and J is TRBJ2-5; D is tentatively TRBD1 or TRBD2 (5 bases each). This CDR3 has 15 residues. The ends were cut back, 0 bases at V and 3 bases at J, with 12 bases in the middle. Germline V gene sequence: CDR1 SGHRS, CDR2 YFSETQ. Written as DNA, the CDR3 is TGCGCCAGCAGCTTGGCCTCTCTGGGGGAAGAGACCCAGTACTTC. As protein: CASSLASLGEETQYF.

The chain links TRBV5-4 to TRBJ1-1, with 10 positions matching TRBD1. The CDR3 extends over 17 amino acids. Germline CDR1 reads SGHNT; CDR2 reads YYREEE (reference sequence). J gave up 0 bases and V 4 bases, and 9 bases lay outside the gene matches. The CDR3 DNA is TGTGCCAGCAGCGGGGGACAGGGGAGTCGGGTGAACACTGAAGCTTTCTTT. Protein product: CASSGGQGSRVNTEAFF. The entire variable domain, with the rest obtained from reference TRBV5-4 and TRBJ1-1, is as follows: ETGVTQSPTHLIKTRGQQVTLRCSSQSGHNTVSWYQQALGQGPQFIFQYYREEENGRGNFPPRFSGLQFPNYSSELNVNALELDDSALYLCASSGGQGSRVNTEAFFGQGTRLTVV.

The V gene is TRBV15, the J gene TRBJ1-5; the D is unclear. The CDR3 has 14 amino acids. Germline loops: CDR1 LNHNV, CDR2 YYDKDF (reference sequence). The V end was cut by 1 base, the J end by 3 bases, with 7 bases between. The CDR3 DNA reads as TGTGCCACCAGCAGAGGACAAATCAATCAGCCCCAGCATTTT. Protein: CATSRGQINQPQHF.

The sample holds a few counts of this clone. The chain is built from TRBV4-2 and TRBJ2-1, with 7 bases that match TRBD2. V lost 1 base to trimming and J lost 10 bases; unmatched junction nucleotides: 4. Germline V lookup: CDR1 LGHNA, CDR2 YNFKEQ. The CDR3 runs 13 residues. The CDR3: CASSQGDGGEQFF. CDR3 in DNA: TGTGCCAGCAGCCAAGGTGACGGGGGGGAGCAGTTCTTC.

This clone was seen just once. The CDR3 reads CASSRDRASSYEQYF. The CDR3 nucleotides are TGTGCCAGCAGCCGAGACAGGGCCAGCTCCTACGAGCAGTACTTC. The V and J genes are TRBV11-1 and TRBJ2-7; 7 nucleotides line up with TRBD1. Unmatched junction bases numbered 7, after V lost 5 bases and J lost 0 bases. This CDR3 has 15 amino acids. Germline lookup yields CDR1 SGHAT and CDR2 FQDESV (reference sequence).